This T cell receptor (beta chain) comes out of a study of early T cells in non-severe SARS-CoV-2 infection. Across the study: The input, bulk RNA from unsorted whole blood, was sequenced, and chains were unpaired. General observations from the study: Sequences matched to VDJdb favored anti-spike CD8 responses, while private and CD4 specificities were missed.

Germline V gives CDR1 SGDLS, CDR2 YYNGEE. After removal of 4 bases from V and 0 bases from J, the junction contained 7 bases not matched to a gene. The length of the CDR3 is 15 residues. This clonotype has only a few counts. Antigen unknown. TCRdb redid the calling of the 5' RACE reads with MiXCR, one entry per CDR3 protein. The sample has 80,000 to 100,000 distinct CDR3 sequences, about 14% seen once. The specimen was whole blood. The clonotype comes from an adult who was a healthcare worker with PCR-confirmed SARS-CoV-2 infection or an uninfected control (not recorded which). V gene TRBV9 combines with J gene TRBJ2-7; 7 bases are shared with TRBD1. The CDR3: CASSRGQASSYEQYF. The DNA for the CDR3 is TGTGCCAGCAGCAGAGGACAGGCAAGCTCCTACGAGCAGTACTTC.